The rows below give T cell receptor beta chains drawn from one sample of a study of blood T cell repertoires in COVID-19. Clones were sequenced by immunoSEQ multiplex PCR, and TCRdb holds only the in-frame ones, with some missing. This table has over 200,000 clones, 85% to 90% appearing once. What was sequenced was PBMCs or T cells enriched from blood (not recorded which). These receptors were obtained from a man in his late teens or twenties who had recovered from COVID-19. CDR3s include the opening cysteine and the closing phenylalanine or tryptophan. The D gene is left open where the match is weak. Size tells how often a clone was seen (once, few, many) or the class of an expanded clone, and some rows leave it out.

CDR3aa	CDR3nt	abundance	d_gene	j_gene	v_gene
CASMDRRQGAETQYF	TGTGCCAGCATGGATCGGAGACAGGGTGCAGAGACCCAGTACTTC	-	TRBD1	TRBJ2-5	TRBV7-9
CASSLGLAWVQEQFF	TGTGCCAGCAGCCTGGGACTAGCGTGGGTGCAGGAGCAGTTCTTC	-	TRBD2	TRBJ2-1	TRBV6-5
CASSVVALAGVHEQYF	TGTGCCAGCAGCGTAGTTGCACTAGCGGGAGTCCACGAGCAGTACTTC	-	TRBD2	TRBJ2-7	TRBV9
CSASRSPNEKLFF	TGCAGTGCTAGTCGCAGTCCTAATGAAAAACTGTTTTTT	-	-	TRBJ1-4	TRBV20-1
CASSSGLADEQFF	TGTGCCAGCAGCAGTGGACTAGCAGATGAGCAGTTCTTC	-	TRBD2	TRBJ2-1	TRBV9
CASSYQQAKGLEKLFF	TGTGCCAGCAGTTACCAACAGGCCAAAGGGCTTGAAAAACTGTTTTTT	-	-	TRBJ1-4	TRBV6-5
CASSRQGSNQPQHF	TGTGCCAGCTCACGACAGGGTAGCAATCAGCCCCAGCATTTT	-	TRBD1	TRBJ1-5	TRBV18
CASSQVRGTAYGYTF	TGTGCCAGCAGCCAAGTCAGGGGGACGGCTTATGGCTACACCTTC	few	TRBD1	TRBJ1-2	TRBV3-1/TRBV3-2
CASVRDSRDEQFF	TGTGCCAGCGTTCGGGACTCAAGGGATGAGCAGTTCTTC	-	-	TRBJ2-1	TRBV6-5
CASSLDGTGSGNTIYF	TGCGCCAGCAGCTTGGACGGGACAGGGTCTGGAAACACCATATATTTT	few	TRBD1	TRBJ1-3	TRBV5-1
CASSPIQGAAIYTF	TGTGCCAGCAGCCCGATACAGGGGGCTGCGATTTACACCTTC	few	TRBD1	TRBJ1-2	TRBV3-1/TRBV3-2
CASSLEAGVSSYNEQFF	TGTGCCAGCAGCTTAGAAGCGGGAGTGAGCTCCTACAATGAGCAGTTCTTC	-	TRBD2	TRBJ2-1	TRBV7-9
CASSVQGTGYTF	TGCGCCAGCAGCGTGCAGGGGACCGGCTACACCTTC	-	-	TRBJ1-2	TRBV5-1
CASSYSPGQTYEQYF	TGTGCCAGCAGTTACTCGCCGGGACAGACCTACGAGCAGTACTTC	-	TRBD1	TRBJ2-7	TRBV6-6
CASSSSAGTTGELFF	TGCGCCAGCAGCTCATCTGCCGGGACTACCGGGGAGCTGTTTTTT	-	-	TRBJ2-2	TRBV5-1
CASSEVRGGQETQYF	TGTGCCAGCAGTGAAGTGAGAGGGGGCCAAGAGACCCAGTACTTC	-	-	TRBJ2-5	TRBV6-1
CASSSLSGTTYYEQYF	TGTGCCAGCAGTTCATTATCCGGGACAACTTACTACGAGCAGTACTTC	-	-	TRBJ2-7	TRBV27
CAWSVQGVGTQYF	TGTGCCTGGAGTGTTCAAGGGGTCGGGACCCAGTACTTC	-	-	TRBJ2-5	TRBV30
CASRYDRGTSYEQYF	TGTGCCAGCAGATACGACAGGGGGACTTCCTACGAGCAGTACTTC	-	TRBD1	TRBJ2-7	TRBV2
CASQGPLSGANVLTF	TGTGCCAGTCAGGGCCCTCTCTCTGGGGCCAACGTCCTGACTTTC	-	-	TRBJ2-6	TRBV19
CATSDLDSNYGYTF	TGTGCCACCAGTGACTTGGACAGTAACTATGGCTACACCTTC	-	-	TRBJ1-2	TRBV24-1
CATGDGLNTGELFF	TGTGCCACTGGAGACGGATTAAACACCGGGGAGCTGTTTTTT	-	-	TRBJ2-2	TRBV15
CATTLGLAPSETQYF	TGTGCCACTACCCTCGGACTAGCGCCCTCAGAGACCCAGTACTTC	-	TRBD2	TRBJ2-5	TRBV11-1
CASTERGNSYEQYF	TGTGCCAGCACCGAAAGAGGGAACTCCTACGAGCAGTACTTC	-	-	TRBJ2-7	TRBV6-5